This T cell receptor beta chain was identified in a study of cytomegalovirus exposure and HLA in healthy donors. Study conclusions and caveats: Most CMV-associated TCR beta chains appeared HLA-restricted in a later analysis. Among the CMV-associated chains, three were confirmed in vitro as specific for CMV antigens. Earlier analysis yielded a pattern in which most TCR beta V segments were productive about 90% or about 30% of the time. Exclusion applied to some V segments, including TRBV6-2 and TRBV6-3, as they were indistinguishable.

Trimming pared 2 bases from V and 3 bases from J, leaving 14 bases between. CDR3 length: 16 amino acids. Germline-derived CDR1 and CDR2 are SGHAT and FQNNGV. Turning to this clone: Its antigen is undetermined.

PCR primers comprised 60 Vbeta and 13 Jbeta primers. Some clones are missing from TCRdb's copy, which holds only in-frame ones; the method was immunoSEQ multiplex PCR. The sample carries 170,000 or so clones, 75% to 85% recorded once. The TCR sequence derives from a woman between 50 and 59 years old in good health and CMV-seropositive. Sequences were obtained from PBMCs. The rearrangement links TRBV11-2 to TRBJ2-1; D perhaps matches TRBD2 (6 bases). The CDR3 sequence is CASSLPPGGYYNEQFF. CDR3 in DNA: TGTGCCAGCAGCTTACCCCCCGGGGGTTACTACAATGAGCAGTTCTTC.